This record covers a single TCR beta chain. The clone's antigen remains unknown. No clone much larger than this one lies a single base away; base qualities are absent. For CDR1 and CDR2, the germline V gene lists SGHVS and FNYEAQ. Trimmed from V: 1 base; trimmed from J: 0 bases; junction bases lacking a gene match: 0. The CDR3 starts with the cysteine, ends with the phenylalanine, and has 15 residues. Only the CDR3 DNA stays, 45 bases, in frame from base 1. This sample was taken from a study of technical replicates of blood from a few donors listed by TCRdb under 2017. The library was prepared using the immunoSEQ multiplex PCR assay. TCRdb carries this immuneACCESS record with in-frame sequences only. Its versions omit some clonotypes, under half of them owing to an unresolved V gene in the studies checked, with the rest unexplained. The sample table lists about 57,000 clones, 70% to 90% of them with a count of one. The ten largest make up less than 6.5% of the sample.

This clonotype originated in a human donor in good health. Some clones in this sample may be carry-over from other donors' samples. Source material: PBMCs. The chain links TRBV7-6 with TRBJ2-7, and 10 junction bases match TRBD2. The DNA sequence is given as TGTGCCAGCAGCTTAGGGACTAGCGGCTCCTACGAGCAGTACTTC. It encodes CASSLGTSGSYEQYF.